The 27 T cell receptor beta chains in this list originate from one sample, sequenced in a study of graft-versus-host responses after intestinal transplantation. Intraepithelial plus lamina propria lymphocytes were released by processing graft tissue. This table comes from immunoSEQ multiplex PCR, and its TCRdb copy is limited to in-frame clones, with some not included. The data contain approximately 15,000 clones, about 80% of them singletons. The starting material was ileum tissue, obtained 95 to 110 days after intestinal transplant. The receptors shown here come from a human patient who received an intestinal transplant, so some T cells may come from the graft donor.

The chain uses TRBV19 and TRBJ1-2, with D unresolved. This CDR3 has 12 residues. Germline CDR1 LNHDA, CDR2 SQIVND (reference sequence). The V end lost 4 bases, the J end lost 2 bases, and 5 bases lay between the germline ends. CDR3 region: CASSRQNYGYTF. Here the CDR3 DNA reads TGTGCCAGTAGTAGACAAAACTATGGCTACACCTTC.

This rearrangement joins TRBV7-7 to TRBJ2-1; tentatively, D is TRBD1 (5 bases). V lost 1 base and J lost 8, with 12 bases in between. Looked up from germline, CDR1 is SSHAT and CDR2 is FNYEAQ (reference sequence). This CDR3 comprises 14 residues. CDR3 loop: CASSLGSGAHEQFF. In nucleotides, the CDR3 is TGTGCCAGCAGCTTAGGCTCTGGGGCCCATGAGCAGTTCTTC. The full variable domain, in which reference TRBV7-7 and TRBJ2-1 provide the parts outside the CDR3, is GAGVSQSPRYKVTKRGQDVTLRCDPISSHATLYWYQQALGQGPEFLTYFNYEAQPDKSGLPSDRFSAERPEGSISTLTIQRTEQRDSAMYRCASSLGSGAHEQFFGPGTRLTVL.

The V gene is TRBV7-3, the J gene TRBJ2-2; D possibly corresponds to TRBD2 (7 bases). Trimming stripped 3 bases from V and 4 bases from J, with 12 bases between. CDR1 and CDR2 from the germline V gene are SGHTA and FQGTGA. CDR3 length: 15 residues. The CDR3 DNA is TGTGCCAGCAGCTTCGGGGGAGGGGGCACCGGGGAGCTGTTTTTT. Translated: CASSFGGGGTGELFF.

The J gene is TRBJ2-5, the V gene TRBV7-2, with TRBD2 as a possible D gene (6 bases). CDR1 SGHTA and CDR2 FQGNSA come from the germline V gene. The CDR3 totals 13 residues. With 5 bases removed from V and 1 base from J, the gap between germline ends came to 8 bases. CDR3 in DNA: TGTGCCAGCAGCAGGGGACTCCAAGAGACCCAGTACTTC. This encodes CASSRGLQETQYF. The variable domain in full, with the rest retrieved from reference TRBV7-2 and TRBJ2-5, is GAGVSQSPSNKVTEKGKDVELRCDPISGHTALYWYRQSLGQGLEFLIYFQGNSAPDKSGLPSDRFSAERTGGSVSTLTIQRTQQEDSAVYLCASSRGLQETQYFGPGTRLLVL.

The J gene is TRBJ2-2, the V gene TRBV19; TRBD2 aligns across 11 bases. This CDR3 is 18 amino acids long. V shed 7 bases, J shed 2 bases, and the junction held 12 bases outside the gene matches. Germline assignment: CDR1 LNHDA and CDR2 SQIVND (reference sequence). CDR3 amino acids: CASTIPTSGASNTGELFF. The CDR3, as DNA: TGTGCCAGTACCATTCCGACTAGCGGGGCGTCCAACACCGGGGAGCTGTTTTTT.

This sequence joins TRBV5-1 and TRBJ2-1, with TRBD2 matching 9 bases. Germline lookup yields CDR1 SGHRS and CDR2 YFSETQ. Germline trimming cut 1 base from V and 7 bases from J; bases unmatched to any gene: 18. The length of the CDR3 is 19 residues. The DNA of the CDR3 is TGCGCCAGCAGCTTGATAGGTCTTAGCGGGAGAGAGTACGGGAATGAGCAGTTCTTC. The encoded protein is CASSLIGLSGREYGNEQFF.

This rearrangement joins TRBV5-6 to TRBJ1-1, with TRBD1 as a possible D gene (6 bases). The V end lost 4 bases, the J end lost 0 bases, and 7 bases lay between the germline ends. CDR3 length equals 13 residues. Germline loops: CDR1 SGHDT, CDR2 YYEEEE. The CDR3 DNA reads TGTGCCAGCAGCCAGGGGTTGAACACTGAAGCTTTCTTT. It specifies CASSQGLNTEAFF.

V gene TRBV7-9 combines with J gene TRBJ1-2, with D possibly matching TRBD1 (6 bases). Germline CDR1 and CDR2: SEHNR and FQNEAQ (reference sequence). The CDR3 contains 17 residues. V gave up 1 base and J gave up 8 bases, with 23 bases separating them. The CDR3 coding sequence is TGTGCCAGCAGCTTAGATGGCAGGGGAGGTCTCTTACGGGGCTACACCTTC. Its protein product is CASSLDGRGGLLRGYTF. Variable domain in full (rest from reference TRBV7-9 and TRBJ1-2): DTGVSQNPRHKITKRGQNVTFRCDPISEHNRLYWYRQTLGQGPEFLTYFQNEAQLEKSRLLSDRFSAERPKGSFSTLEIQRTEQGDSAMYLCASSLDGRGGLLRGYTFGSGTRLTVV.

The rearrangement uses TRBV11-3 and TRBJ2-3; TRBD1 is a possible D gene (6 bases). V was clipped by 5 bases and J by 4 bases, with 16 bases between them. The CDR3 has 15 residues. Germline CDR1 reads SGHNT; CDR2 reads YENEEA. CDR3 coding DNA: TGTGCCAGCAGCGCTTCTCCCAGGGGCGCAGATACGCAGTATTTT. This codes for CASSASPRGADTQYF.

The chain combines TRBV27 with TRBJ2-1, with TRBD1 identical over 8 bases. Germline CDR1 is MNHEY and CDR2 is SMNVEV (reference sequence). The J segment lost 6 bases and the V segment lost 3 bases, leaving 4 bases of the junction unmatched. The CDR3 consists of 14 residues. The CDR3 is CASSLPTGGNEQFF. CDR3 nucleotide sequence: TGTGCCAGCAGTTTGCCTACAGGGGGCAATGAGCAGTTCTTC.

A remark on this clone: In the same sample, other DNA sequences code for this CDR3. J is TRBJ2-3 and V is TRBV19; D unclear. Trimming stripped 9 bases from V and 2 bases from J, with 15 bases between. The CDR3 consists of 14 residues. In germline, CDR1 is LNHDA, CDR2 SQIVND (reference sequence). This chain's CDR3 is CASSSTGNTDTQYF. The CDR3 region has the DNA TGTGCCAGCAGCTCCACTGGGAACACAGATACGCAGTATTTT.

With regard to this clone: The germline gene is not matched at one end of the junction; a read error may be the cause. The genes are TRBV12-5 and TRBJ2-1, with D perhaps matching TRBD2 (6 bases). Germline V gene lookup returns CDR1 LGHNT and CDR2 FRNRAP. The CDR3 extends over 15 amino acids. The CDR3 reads CAGGLLGSSTNEQFF. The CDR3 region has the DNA TGTGCTGGTGGTCTCCTCGGGAGTAGCACGAATGAGCAGTTCTTC.

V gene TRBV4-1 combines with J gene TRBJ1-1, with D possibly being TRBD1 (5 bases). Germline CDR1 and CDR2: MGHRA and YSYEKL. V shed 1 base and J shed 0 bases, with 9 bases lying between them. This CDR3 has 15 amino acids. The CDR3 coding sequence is TGCGCCAGCAGCCAAGCGGGGGGTATGAACACTGAAGCTTTCTTT. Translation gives CASSQAGGMNTEAFF.

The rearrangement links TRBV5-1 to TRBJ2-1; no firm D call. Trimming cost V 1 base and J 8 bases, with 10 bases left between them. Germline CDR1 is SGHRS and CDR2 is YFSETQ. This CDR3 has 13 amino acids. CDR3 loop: CASSLPSVDEQFF. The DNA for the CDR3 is TGCGCCAGCAGCTTGCCGAGCGTGGATGAGCAGTTCTTC.

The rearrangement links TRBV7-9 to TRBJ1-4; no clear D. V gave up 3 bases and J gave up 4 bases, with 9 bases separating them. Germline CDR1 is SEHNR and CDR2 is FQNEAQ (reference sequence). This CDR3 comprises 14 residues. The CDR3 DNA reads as TGTGCCAGCAGCTTCGGCCAAGATAATGAAAAACTGTTTTTT. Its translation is CASSFGQDNEKLFF.

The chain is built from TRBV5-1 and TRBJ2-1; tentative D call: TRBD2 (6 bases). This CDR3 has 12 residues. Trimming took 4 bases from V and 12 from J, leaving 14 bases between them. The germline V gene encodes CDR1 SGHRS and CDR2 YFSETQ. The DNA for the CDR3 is TGCGCCAGCAGCCCTCACGACGGGGGGCAGTTCTTC. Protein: CASSPHDGGQFF.

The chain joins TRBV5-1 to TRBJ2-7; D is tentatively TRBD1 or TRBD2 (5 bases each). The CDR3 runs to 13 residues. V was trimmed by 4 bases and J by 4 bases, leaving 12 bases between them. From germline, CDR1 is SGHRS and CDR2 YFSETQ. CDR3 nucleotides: TGCGCCAGCAGCCCCGGGACCCTATACGAGCAGTACTTC. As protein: CASSPGTLYEQYF.

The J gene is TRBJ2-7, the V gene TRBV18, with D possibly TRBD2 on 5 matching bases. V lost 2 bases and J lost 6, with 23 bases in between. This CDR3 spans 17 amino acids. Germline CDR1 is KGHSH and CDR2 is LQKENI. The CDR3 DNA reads TGTGCCAGCTCACCAACTCGGTTTGGGCCCCGACTATTCGAGCAGTACTTC. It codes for CASSPTRFGPRLFEQYF. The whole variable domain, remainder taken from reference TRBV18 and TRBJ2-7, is NAGVMQNPRHLVRRRGQEARLRCSPMKGHSHVYWYRQLPEEGLKFMVYLQKENIIDESGMPKERFSAEFPKEGPSILRIQQVVRGDSAAYFCASSPTRFGPRLFEQYFGPGTRLTVT.

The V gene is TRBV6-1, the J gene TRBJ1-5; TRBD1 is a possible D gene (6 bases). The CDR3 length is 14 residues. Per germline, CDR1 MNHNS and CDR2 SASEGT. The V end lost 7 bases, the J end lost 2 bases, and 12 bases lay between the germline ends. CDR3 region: CASKGAGGNQPQHF. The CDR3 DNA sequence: TGTGCCAGCAAAGGGGCAGGGGGCAATCAGCCCCAGCATTTT.

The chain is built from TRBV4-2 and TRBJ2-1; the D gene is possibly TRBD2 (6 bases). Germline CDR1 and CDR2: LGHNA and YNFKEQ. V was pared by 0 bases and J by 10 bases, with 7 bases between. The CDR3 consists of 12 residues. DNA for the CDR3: TGTGCCAGCAGCCAAGAGCGGGGAGAGCAGTTCTTC. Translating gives CASSQERGEQFF.

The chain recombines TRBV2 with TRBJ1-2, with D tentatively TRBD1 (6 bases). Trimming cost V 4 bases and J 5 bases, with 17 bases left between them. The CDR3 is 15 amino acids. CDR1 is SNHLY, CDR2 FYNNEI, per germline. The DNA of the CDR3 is TGTGCCAGCAGTGGGGGGGCCATTAACCGATATGGCTACACCTTC. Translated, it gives CASSGGAINRYGYTF.

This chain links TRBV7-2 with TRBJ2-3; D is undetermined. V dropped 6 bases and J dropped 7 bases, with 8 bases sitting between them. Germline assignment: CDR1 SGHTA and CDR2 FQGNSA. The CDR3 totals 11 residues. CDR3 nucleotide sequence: TGTGCCAGCAGTTCGTCGTATACGCAGTATTTT. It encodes CASSSSYTQYF.

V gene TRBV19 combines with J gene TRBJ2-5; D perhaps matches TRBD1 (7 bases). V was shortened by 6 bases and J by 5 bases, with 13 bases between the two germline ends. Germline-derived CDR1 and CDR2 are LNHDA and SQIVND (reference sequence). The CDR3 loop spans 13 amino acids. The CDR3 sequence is CASSRGAVETQYF. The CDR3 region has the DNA TGTGCCAGTAGCAGGGGGGCTGTGGAGACCCAGTACTTC.

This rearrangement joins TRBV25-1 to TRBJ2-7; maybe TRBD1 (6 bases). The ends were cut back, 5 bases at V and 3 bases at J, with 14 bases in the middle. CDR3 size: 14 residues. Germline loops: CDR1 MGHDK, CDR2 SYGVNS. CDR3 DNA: TGTGCCAGCAGTTGGGGGCACAGATACTACGAGCAGTACTTC. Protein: CASSWGHRYYEQYF.

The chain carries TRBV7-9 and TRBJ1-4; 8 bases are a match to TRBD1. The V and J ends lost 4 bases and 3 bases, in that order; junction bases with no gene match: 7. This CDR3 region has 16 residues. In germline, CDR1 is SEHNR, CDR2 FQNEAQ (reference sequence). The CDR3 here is CASSSRRTGSNEKLFF. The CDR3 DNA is TGTGCCAGCAGCTCGCGGCGGACAGGGTCTAATGAAAAACTGTTTTTT. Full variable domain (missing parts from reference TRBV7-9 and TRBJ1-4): DTGVSQNPRHKITKRGQNVTFRCDPISEHNRLYWYRQTLGQGPEFLTYFQNEAQLEKSRLLSDRFSAERPKGSFSTLEIQRTEQGDSAMYLCASSSRRTGSNEKLFFGSGTQLSVL.

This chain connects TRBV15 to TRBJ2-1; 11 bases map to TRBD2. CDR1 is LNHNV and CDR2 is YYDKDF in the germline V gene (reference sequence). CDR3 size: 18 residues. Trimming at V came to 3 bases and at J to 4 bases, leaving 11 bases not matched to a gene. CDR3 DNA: TGTGCCACCAGCAGCCCCGAAGGGGCTAGCGGGGGGTACAATGAGCAGTTCTTC. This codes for CATSSPEGASGGYNEQFF. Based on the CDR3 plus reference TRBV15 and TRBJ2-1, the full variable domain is DAMVIQNPRYQVTQFGKPVTLSCSQTLNHNVMYWYQQKSSQAPKLLFHYYDKDFNNEADTPDNFQSRRPNTSFCFLDIRSPGLGDTAMYLCATSSPEGASGGYNEQFFGPGTRLTVL.

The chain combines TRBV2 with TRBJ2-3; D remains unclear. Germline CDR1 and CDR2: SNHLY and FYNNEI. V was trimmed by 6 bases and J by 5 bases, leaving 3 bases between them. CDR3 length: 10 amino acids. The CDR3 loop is CASRGDTQYF. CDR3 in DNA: TGTGCCAGCAGAGGAGATACGCAGTATTTT.